The 24 T cell receptor beta chains below all came from one sample that was sequenced in a study of technical replicates of blood from several donors. TCRdb keeps only in-frame clones here, not all; method: immunoSEQ multiplex PCR. The top ten clones hold approximately 0.37% of a sample with tens of thousands of clones, 96% of them seen once. The source material was T cells isolated from PBMCs. The receptors stem from a human donor in good health.

This clone was observed once. The chain links TRBV7-2 to TRBJ2-6; TRBD1 matches at 8 bases. The V and J ends lost 3 bases and 1 base, in that order; junction bases with no gene match: 11. The CDR3 has 19 residues. Germline V CDR1 and CDR2: SGHTA, FQGNSA. The CDR3 protein is CASSFVSSGGRSGANVLTF. The CDR3 DNA sequence: TGTGCCAGCAGCTTCGTCTCTTCAGGGGGCAGGTCTGGGGCCAACGTCCTGACTTTC.

CDR3 sequence (DNA): TGTGCCAGCAGTGAATTCGGTTCTGGTAACTATGGCTACACCTTC. Its translation: CASSEFGSGNYGYTF. This rearrangement joins TRBV2 to TRBJ1-2; D unresolved. Per the germline V gene, CDR1 is SNHLY and CDR2 is FYNNEI. Trimming stripped 2 bases from V and 1 base from J, with 11 bases between. This CDR3 has 15 residues.

The genes are TRBV6-5 and TRBJ2-1; D ambiguous. V lost 4 bases and J lost 8, with 12 bases in between. The germline gives CDR1 MNHEY, CDR2 SVGAGI. The CDR3 extends over 13 amino acids. CDR3 nucleotides: TGTGCCAGCAGTTGGAAACTCAGCGATGAGCAGTTCTTC. Translating it yields CASSWKLSDEQFF.

The V and J genes are TRBV6-5 and TRBJ2-4, with TRBD1 matching 10 bases. CDR3 size: 12 residues. The V segment lost 8 bases and the J segment 8 bases; nucleotides outside the gene matches: 3. CDR1 and CDR2 (germline): MNHEY, SVGAGI. In nucleotides, the CDR3 is TGTGCCAGCTGGGACAGGGGTGACATTCAGTACTTC. It encodes CASWDRGDIQYF.

V is TRBV2 and J is TRBJ2-7, with 8 nucleotides matching TRBD1. The germline V gene encodes CDR1 SNHLY and CDR2 FYNNEI. Germline trimming cut 6 bases from V and 2 bases from J; bases unmatched to any gene: 9. The CDR3 sequence is 15 residues long. The CDR3 is CASRGRTGKAYEQYF. In DNA, the CDR3 is TGTGCCAGCAGGGGTCGGACAGGGAAGGCCTACGAGCAGTACTTC.

The V call is TRBV6-5, the J call TRBJ2-1; D might be TRBD2 (6 bases). Germline V gene sequence: CDR1 MNHEY, CDR2 SVGAGI. V was clipped by 4 bases and J by 2 bases, with 12 bases between them. The CDR3 totals 15 residues. CDR3 nucleotide sequence: TGTGCCAGCAGTTTCGGGACTTTTCCCTACAATGAGCAGTTCTTC. It specifies CASSFGTFPYNEQFF.

V is TRBV5-1 and J is TRBJ2-7, with 7 bases aligning to TRBD1. The germline V gene encodes CDR1 SGHRS and CDR2 YFSETQ. This CDR3 has 14 amino acids. The ends lost 3 bases at V and 7 bases at J; junction bases unmatched: 10. The CDR3 nucleotides read TGCGCCAGCAGCTCTGACAGGGTAGTGGGTGAGCAGTACTTC. Its translation: CASSSDRVVGEQYF.

This chain uses TRBV4-1 with TRBJ2-3, with D uncertain. This CDR3 spans 11 amino acids. CDR1 MGHRA and CDR2 YSYEKL come from the germline V gene. V shed 2 bases and J shed 5 bases, with 2 bases lying between them. The CDR3 reads CASSQQDTQYF. CDR3 in DNA: TGCGCCAGCAGCCAACAAGATACGCAGTATTTT.

The gene calls are TRBV7-9 and TRBJ1-5, with no clear D. The CDR3 is made up of 15 amino acids. V lost 1 base, J lost 3 bases, and 10 bases lay in between. Germline V gene data show CDR1 as SEHNR and CDR2 as FQNEAQ (reference sequence). The CDR3 protein is CASSLGKDFNQPQHF. The CDR3 DNA is TGTGCCAGCAGCTTAGGTAAGGACTTCAATCAGCCCCAGCATTTT.

V is TRBV6-5 and J is TRBJ1-1, with D possibly matching TRBD1 (5 bases). Germline CDR1 reads MNHEY; CDR2 reads SVGAGI. This CDR3 spans 15 amino acids. Trimming pared 1 base from V and 2 bases from J, leaving 11 bases between. In DNA form, the CDR3 reads TGTGCCAGCAGTTACTTCGGGGGATCTAACACTGAAGCTTTCTTT. This encodes CASSYFGGSNTEAFF.

The chain couples TRBV7-3 to TRBJ2-7; 9 positions match TRBD1. V shed 1 base, J shed 1 base, and the junction held 2 bases outside the gene matches. Germline V CDR1 and CDR2: SGHTA, FQGTGA. This CDR3 has 15 amino acids. CDR3 loop: CASSLRDRASYEQYF. As DNA, the CDR3 is TGTGCCAGCAGCTTAAGGGACAGGGCTTCCTACGAGCAGTACTTC. Full variable domain (remainder filled in from reference TRBV7-3 and TRBJ2-7): GAGVSQTPSNKVTEKGKYVELRCDPISGHTALYWYRQSLGQGPEFLIYFQGTGAADDSGLPNDRFFAVRPEGSVSTLKIQRTERGDSAVYLCASSLRDRASYEQYFGPGTRLTVT.

This clone was found once. The J gene is TRBJ2-2, the V gene TRBV19, with TRBD2 identical over 11 bases. This CDR3 region has 16 residues. Germline loops: CDR1 LNHDA, CDR2 SQIVND (reference sequence). After removal of 6 bases from V and 10 bases from J, the junction contained 13 bases not matched to a gene. CDR3 residues: CASRTSGVTRFVELFF. CDR3 in DNA: TGTGCCAGTAGGACTAGCGGGGTCACCCGCTTCGTGGAGCTGTTTTTT.

This clone appeared a single time. For the CDR3, the DNA is TGTGCCAGCAGCTTATTAGCCCAAGAGACCCAGTACTTC. Amino acids: CASSLLAQETQYF. The rearrangement joins TRBV7-8 to TRBJ2-5; D unresolved. Germline CDR1 SGHVS, CDR2 FQNEAQ. The CDR3 has 13 residues. V was trimmed by 2 bases and J by 1 base, leaving 5 bases between them.

The chain is built from TRBV5-4 and TRBJ2-7; maybe TRBD1 (5 bases). The V and J ends lost 2 bases and 5 bases respectively, with 17 bases between them. Germline CDR1 is SGHNT and CDR2 is YYREEE (reference sequence). The CDR3 length is 15 residues. Here the CDR3 DNA reads TGTGCCAGCAGCTTCACCCCCCAGGGTAGTGACGAGCAGTACTTC. As protein: CASSFTPQGSDEQYF.

The CDR3 region has the DNA TGCGCCAGCAGCTTTGAGGGGAACACTGAAGCTTTCTTT. Protein sequence: CASSFEGNTEAFF. The chain has TRBV5-1 and TRBJ1-1, with D hard to call. The V end lost 2 bases, the J end lost 1 base, and 6 bases lay between the germline ends. The CDR3 totals 13 residues. CDR1 is SGHRS, CDR2 YFSETQ, per germline. The variable domain in full, completed from reference TRBV5-1 and TRBJ1-1, reads KAGVTQTPRYLIKTRGQQVTLSCSPISGHRSVSWYQQTPGQGLQFLFEYFSETQRNKGNFPGRFSGRQFSNSRSEMNVSTLELGDSALYLCASSFEGNTEAFFGQGTRLTVV.

The rearrangement uses TRBV13 and TRBJ2-7; 11 bases agree with TRBD2. CDR1 and CDR2 (germline): PRHDT, FYEKMQ (reference sequence). The CDR3 sequence is 17 residues long. After removal of 3 bases from V and 3 bases from J, the junction contained 10 bases not matched to a gene. For the CDR3, the DNA is TGTGCCAGCAGCTTCCCTCTCATAGCGGGAGGGAACTACGAGCAGTACTTC. This encodes CASSFPLIAGGNYEQYF.

The chain carries TRBV6-5 and TRBJ2-7; D not certain. CDR3 size: 14 residues. V was cut by 2 bases and J by 0 bases, with 8 bases left in between. Germline CDR1 MNHEY, CDR2 SVGAGI. In nucleotides, the CDR3 is TGTGCCAGCAGTTACGGGCCGGTCTCCTACGAGCAGTACTTC. It specifies CASSYGPVSYEQYF.

The V and J genes are TRBV5-8 and TRBJ1-2; no reliable D call. Trimming took off 3 bases at V and 4 bases at J, with 13 bases between the two ends. The germline CDR1 and CDR2 sequences are SGHTS and YDEGEE. This CDR3 has 14 residues. This chain's CDR3 is CASSSPGGSYGYTF. In DNA, the CDR3 is TGTGCCAGCAGCTCCCCGGGTGGATCCTATGGCTACACCTTC.

The V gene is TRBV9, the J gene TRBJ2-5, with D possibly TRBD1 on 6 matching bases. Germline assignment: CDR1 SGDLS and CDR2 YYNGEE. The CDR3 spans 14 residues. V was pared by 0 bases and J by 1 base, with 7 bases between. The DNA for the CDR3 is TGTGCCAGCAGCGTAGGGGGGCCCCAAGAGACCCAGTACTTC. It encodes CASSVGGPQETQYF.

This chain connects TRBV6-5 to TRBJ1-2, with 8 bases aligning to TRBD1. CDR3 length equals 15 residues. V trimming: 2 bases; J trimming: 8 bases; junction bases outside the gene matches: 10. CDR1 and CDR2 (germline): MNHEY, SVGAGI. CDR3 in DNA: TGTGCCAGCAGTTACACAGACAGGGGAGTGGACGGCTACACCTTC. Translated: CASSYTDRGVDGYTF.

The J gene is TRBJ2-5, the V gene TRBV6-1; D may be TRBD2 (6 bases). Trimming stripped 2 bases from V and 5 bases from J, with 12 bases between. Germline CDR1 MNHNS, CDR2 SASEGT. The CDR3 has 14 residues. Written as DNA, the CDR3 is TGTGCCAGCAGTGAAATTAATCGGGGGGAGACCCAGTACTTC. This sequence encodes CASSEINRGETQYF.

The chain is built from TRBV5-6 and TRBJ2-1, with D unclear. Per germline, CDR1 SGHDT and CDR2 YYEEEE. The CDR3 runs 16 residues. V was trimmed by 4 bases and J by 2 bases, leaving 16 bases between them. This CDR3 is CASSPLLAITYNEQFF. The DNA for the CDR3 is TGTGCCAGCAGCCCACTCTTAGCCATTACCTACAATGAGCAGTTCTTC.

CDR3 sequence: CASSRTIAGGFETQYF. DNA of the CDR3: TGTGCCAGCAGTCGTACTATAGCGGGAGGGTTTGAGACCCAGTACTTC. V gene TRBV9 combines with J gene TRBJ2-5, with TRBD2 identical over 11 bases. The germline V gene has CDR1 SGDLS and CDR2 YYNGEE. V trimming: 5 bases; J trimming: 5 bases; junction bases outside the gene matches: 11. The CDR3 has 16 residues.

This clone was counted once. This chain joins TRBV6-5 and TRBJ1-5; D is possibly TRBD1 (6 bases). The CDR3 is 14 residues long. From germline, CDR1 is MNHEY and CDR2 SVGAGI. V was cut by 5 bases and J by 3 bases, with 11 bases left in between. In nucleotides, the CDR3 is TGTGCCAGCAGTACGGACAGACTCAATCAGCCCCAGCATTTT. This encodes CASSTDRLNQPQHF.